A single sample is the source of the 9 T cell receptor beta chains below, sequenced in a study of blood T cell repertoires in COVID-19 (dated by TCRdb to about 2020). The library came from the immunoSEQ multiplex PCR assay. Held by TCRdb, this immuneACCESS table contains in-frame sequences only and omits some clones. Under half of the omission traces to an unresolved V gene where checked; the cause of the rest is unknown. This sample comprises fewer than 250,000 clones, about 83% of them detected only once. In total, the top ten clones hold 2% to 3% of the sample. The sequenced material came from peripheral blood. The source is a woman aged 40 to 50 with active or convalescent COVID-19.

This clone was counted ten times or more. The chain joins TRBV6-5 to TRBJ1-4; D remains ambiguous. CDR1 is MNHEY, CDR2 SVGAGI, per germline. The CDR3 has 15 amino acids. The V and J ends lost 4 bases and 2 bases respectively, with 11 bases between them. In nucleotides, the CDR3 is TGTGCCAGCAGTTTGGGAGGGAACACTAATGAAAAACTGTTTTTT. Translating it yields CASSLGGNTNEKLFF.

CDR3 sequence: CASTGSGRLIEQFF. The DNA for the CDR3 is TGTGCCAGCACGGGGAGCGGGAGATTAATTGAGCAGTTCTTC. The chain combines TRBV7-8 with TRBJ2-1, with 8 bases lining up with TRBD2. After removal of 7 bases from V and 9 bases from J, the junction contained 11 bases not matched to a gene. The CDR3 spans 14 residues. Germline CDR1 reads SGHVS; CDR2 reads FQNEAQ.

The V gene is TRBV3-1 (or the pseudogene TRBV3-2), the J gene TRBJ2-1, with 11 bases aligning to TRBD2. V lost 0 bases, J lost 0 bases, and 13 bases stayed unmatched. The CDR3 contains 21 residues. Germline-derived CDR1 and CDR2 are LGHDT and YNNKEL (reference sequence). The CDR3 DNA follows: TGTGCCAGCAGCCAAGATCTGAACTTTTGGGGACTAGCGGTCTCCTACAATGAGCAGTTCTTC. Its protein is CASSQDLNFWGLAVSYNEQFF.

The chain couples TRBV9 to TRBJ2-5, with TRBD2 matching 7 bases. The J segment lost 1 base and the V segment lost 0 bases, leaving 18 bases of the junction unmatched. The CDR3 has 20 residues. Per germline, CDR1 SGDLS and CDR2 YYNGEE. CDR3 sequence: CASSVAPGQREKHIQETQYF. The CDR3 region has the DNA TGTGCCAGCAGCGTAGCTCCTGGCCAGCGGGAAAAACATATCCAAGAGACCCAGTACTTC. Based on the CDR3 plus reference TRBV9 and TRBJ2-5, the full variable domain is DSGVTQTPKHLITATGQRVTLRCSPRSGDLSVYWYQQSLDQGLQFLIQYYNGEERAKGNILERFSAQQFPDLHSELNLSSLELGDSALYFCASSVAPGQREKHIQETQYFGPGTRLLVL.

The chain is built from TRBV4-1 and TRBJ2-2, with TRBD2 identical over 8 bases. The length of the CDR3 is 15 residues. Trimming at V came to 0 bases and at J to 12 bases, leaving 9 bases not matched to a gene. The germline gives CDR1 MGHRA, CDR2 YSYEKL. The CDR3 here is CASSQDSGGRLKLFF. The CDR3 nucleotides are TGCGCCAGCAGCCAAGATTCGGGGGGGCGCCTTAAGCTGTTTTTT.

The chain links TRBV5-1 to TRBJ2-1; 10 bases map to TRBD2. V trimming: 4 bases; J trimming: 7 bases; junction bases outside the gene matches: 17. Germline V gene sequence: CDR1 SGHRS, CDR2 YFSETQ. The CDR3 contains 18 residues. CDR3 nucleotides: TGCGCCAGCAGCCCGGGGCTAGCGGGAGATATAACGGGGAATGAGCAGTTCTTC. This sequence encodes CASSPGLAGDITGNEQFF.

V gene TRBV2 combines with J gene TRBJ2-7, with D possibly TRBD2 on 5 matching bases. CDR1 SNHLY and CDR2 FYNNEI come from the germline V gene. V was cut by 2 bases and J by 2 bases, with 13 bases left in between. This CDR3 comprises 15 residues. In DNA, the CDR3 is TGTGCCAGCAGTGAATTGAGGGTTGTCGCCTACGAGCAGTACTTC. This gives the protein CASSELRVVAYEQYF.

The gene calls are TRBV6-1 and TRBJ1-2; D gene uncertain. Per the germline V gene, CDR1 is MNHNS and CDR2 is SASEGT. The CDR3 has 15 residues. Trimming removed 2 bases from V and 2 bases from J, with 12 bases in between. CDR3 nucleotide sequence: TGTGCCAGCAGTGAACTAGGAGACCCCAACTATGGCTACACCTTC. Translating it yields CASSELGDPNYGYTF.

The table lists this clone with a count of one. DNA for the CDR3: TGTGCCAGCAGCCCTCGCCCGGGACAGGCGTCGGCCTACGAGCAGTACTTC. It codes for CASSPRPGQASAYEQYF. This chain links TRBV11-3 with TRBJ2-7, with 8 bases matching TRBD1. Germline CDR1 and CDR2: SGHNT and YENEEA. The CDR3 is 17 residues long. V was pared by 5 bases and J by 2 bases, with 14 bases of the junction left unmatched.